The 29 T cell receptor beta chains listed next were all sequenced from one sample in a study of CD8+ T cells in alopecia areata. Described treatment: oral pan-JAK inhibitor, 5-10 mg twice daily. cDNA prepared by RNA extraction and subsequent reverse transcription served as the template for sequencing. TCRdb's copy holds only in-frame clones and misses some; the assay was immunoSEQ multiplex PCR. The repertoire holds 95,000 to 100,000 clones, approximately 63% seen once, with 15% to 20% in the top ten. The sample in question was CD8+ T cells sorted from blood, obtained between weeks 55 and 65, from a patient treated with tofacitinib. The origin of the receptors is a human donor with alopecia areata.

The chain couples TRBV2 to TRBJ2-7; D gene uncertain. Trimming took 6 bases from V and 5 from J, leaving 20 bases between them. The CDR3 has 15 amino acids. Germline loops: CDR1 SNHLY, CDR2 FYNNEI. The CDR3 DNA reads as TGTGCCAGCAGCTATAGTGCATCGGGTTACGACGAGCAGTACTTC. Its protein is CASSYSASGYDEQYF.

This clone was seen only a few times. V and J are TRBV4-1 and TRBJ2-7; D is ambiguous. V was pared by 1 base and J by 3 bases, with 13 bases between. CDR3 size: 15 residues. Per the germline V gene, CDR1 is MGHRA and CDR2 is YSYEKL. This CDR3 is CASSQVSAAFYEQYF. The CDR3, as DNA: TGCGCCAGCAGCCAAGTTTCGGCGGCCTTCTACGAGCAGTACTTC.

The rearrangement joins TRBV5-6 to TRBJ1-2; D unresolved. V was trimmed by 2 bases and J by 8 bases, leaving 19 bases between them. This CDR3 has 15 residues. Germline V gene sequence: CDR1 SGHDT, CDR2 YYEEEE. This CDR3 is CASSFQVLGFWGYTF. The CDR3 region has the DNA TGTGCCAGCAGCTTTCAGGTCCTGGGGTTTTGGGGCTACACCTTC. The full variable domain, with the rest looked up from reference TRBV5-6 and TRBJ1-2, is DAGVTQSPTHLIKTRGQQVTLRCSPKSGHDTVSWYQQALGQGPQFIFQYYEEEERQRGNFPDRFSGHQFPNYSSELNVNALLLGDSALYLCASSFQVLGFWGYTFGSGTRLTVV.

The chain has TRBV30 and TRBJ2-3; TRBD2 matches 8 bases. This CDR3 is 15 amino acids long. The V gene's germline CDR1 is GTSNPN and CDR2 SVGIG (reference sequence). With 1 base clipped from V and 1 base from J, the junction kept 4 bases outside the gene matches. The CDR3 sequence: CAWSGFSGGTDTQYF. CDR3 sequence (DNA): TGTGCCTGGAGTGGGTTTAGCGGGGGCACAGATACGCAGTATTTT. The variable domain in full, completed from reference TRBV30 and TRBJ2-3, reads SQTIHQWPATLVQPVGSPLSLECTVEGTSNPNLYWYRQAAGRGLQLLFYSVGIGQISSEVPQNLSASRPQDRQFILSSKKLLLSDSGFYLCAWSGFSGGTDTQYFGPGTRLTVL.

The rearrangement joins TRBV7-9 to TRBJ1-2; the D gene is possibly TRBD1 (5 bases). From germline, CDR1 is SEHNR and CDR2 FQNEAQ (reference sequence). The CDR3 spans 14 residues. V was cut by 2 bases and J by 3 bases, with 10 bases left in between. CDR3 residues: CASSLRQRDYGYTF. For the CDR3, the DNA is TGTGCCAGCAGCTTAAGACAGCGAGACTATGGCTACACCTTC.

This chain links TRBV27 with TRBJ2-1; D call uncertain. V lost 3 bases to trimming and J lost 0 bases, with 6 bases between them. This CDR3 contains 14 residues. CDR1 and CDR2 from the germline V gene are MNHEY and SMNVEV (reference sequence). CDR3 residues: CASSFGSSYNEQFF. The CDR3 DNA is TGTGCCAGCAGTTTCGGCTCCTCCTACAATGAGCAGTTCTTC.

This clone was seen more than once but under ten times. The chain is built from TRBV5-1 and TRBJ1-2; D is undetermined. Trimming shortened V by 0 bases and J by 5 bases, and 5 bases separated the two germline ends. The CDR3 spans 12 residues. Germline lookup yields CDR1 SGHRS and CDR2 YFSETQ. CDR3 sequence reads: CASSLADYGYTF. The DNA of the CDR3 is TGCGCCAGCAGCTTGGCAGATTATGGCTACACCTTC.

Only one count was recorded for this clone. Distinct nucleotide sequences in the sample also encode this CDR3. The rearrangement uses TRBV29-1 and TRBJ2-1; 8 bases are a match to TRBD2. Unmatched junction bases numbered 10, after V lost 4 bases and J lost 2 bases. Germline CDR1 reads SQVTM; CDR2 reads ANQGSEA. There are 16 residues in the CDR3. The CDR3 sequence is CSVAGGGPSTYNEQFF. For the CDR3, the DNA is TGCAGCGTTGCCGGGGGGGGCCCCTCGACCTACAATGAGCAGTTCTTC.

The rearrangement joins TRBV15 to TRBJ1-5; D remains ambiguous. The CDR3 is 15 amino acids. The germline CDR1 and CDR2 sequences are LNHNV and YYDKDF (reference sequence). V lost 4 bases and J lost 4, with 14 bases in between. CDR3 DNA: TGTGCCACCAGCATCACCCGAGGGAAGAATCAGCCCCAGCATTTT. Protein sequence: CATSITRGKNQPQHF.

The chain carries TRBV2 and TRBJ2-5, with a weak D call TRBD2 (5 bases). Per the germline V gene, CDR1 is SNHLY and CDR2 is FYNNEI. V lost 6 bases and J 0 bases, leaving 11 bases between the germline ends. CDR3 size: 14 residues. The CDR3 DNA sequence: TGTGCCAGCAGGGACCCGGGGAACCAAGAGACCCAGTACTTC. Residues: CASRDPGNQETQYF.

The chain is built from TRBV7-9 and TRBJ2-1; 9 nucleotides line up with TRBD1. Per germline, CDR1 SEHNR and CDR2 FQNEAQ (reference sequence). There are 15 residues in the CDR3. J was trimmed by 9 bases and V by 5 bases; bases with no gene match: 11. CDR3 protein: CASSPPGQGRREQFF. CDR3 nucleotides: TGTGCCAGCAGCCCTCCGGGACAGGGTCGGCGTGAGCAGTTCTTC. Filled out from reference TRBV7-9 and TRBJ2-1, the complete variable domain reads DTGVSQNPRHKITKRGQNVTFRCDPISEHNRLYWYRQTLGQGPEFLTYFQNEAQLEKSRLLSDRFSAERPKGSFSTLEIQRTEQGDSAMYLCASSPPGQGRREQFFGPGTRLTVL.

The V gene is TRBV7-9, the J gene TRBJ2-7; D is possibly TRBD1 (5 bases). Deletions cut 5 bases from V and 0 bases from J, with 11 bases between. Germline V lookup: CDR1 SEHNR, CDR2 FQNEAQ (reference sequence). The CDR3 totals 14 residues. The CDR3, as DNA: TGTGCCAGCAGCCAAGGGGCGAGCTCCTACGAGCAGTACTTC. Amino acid sequence: CASSQGASSYEQYF.

The J gene is TRBJ2-3, the V gene TRBV4-2; 7 positions match TRBD2. There are 14 residues in the CDR3. Germline-derived CDR1 and CDR2 are LGHNA and YNFKEQ. V trimming: 4 bases; J trimming: 4 bases; junction bases outside the gene matches: 5. The CDR3 DNA reads as TGTGCCAGCAGCCCCACGACTAGCCCAGATACGCAGTATTTT. Translated, it gives CASSPTTSPDTQYF.

This chain connects TRBV7-6 to TRBJ2-1; D might be TRBD1 (6 bases). The CDR3 consists of 16 residues. Trimming took off 1 base at V and 2 bases at J, with 12 bases between the two ends. Germline CDR1 and CDR2: SGHVS and FNYEAQ. CDR3: CASSLGGQGPYNEQFF. In nucleotides, the CDR3 is TGTGCCAGCAGCTTAGGTGGGCAGGGGCCCTACAATGAGCAGTTCTTC. The whole variable domain, filled in from reference TRBV7-6 and TRBJ2-1, reads GAGVSQSPRYKVTKRGQDVALRCDPISGHVSLYWYRQALGQGPEFLTYFNYEAQQDKSGLPNDRFSAERPEGSISTLTIQRTEQRDSAMYRCASSLGGQGPYNEQFFGPGTRLTVL.

The gene calls are TRBV7-2 and TRBJ2-3; D may be TRBD1 (5 bases). CDR1 is SGHTA, CDR2 FQGNSA, per germline. Trimming cost V 2 bases and J 5 bases, with 14 bases left between them. This CDR3 contains 15 residues. The CDR3 is CASSLLLGAKDTQYF. For the CDR3, the DNA is TGTGCCAGCAGCTTACTTTTAGGGGCGAAAGATACGCAGTATTTT. The full variable domain, with the rest looked up from reference TRBV7-2 and TRBJ2-3, is GAGVSQSPSNKVTEKGKDVELRCDPISGHTALYWYRQSLGQGLEFLIYFQGNSAPDKSGLPSDRFSAERTGGSVSTLTIQRTQQEDSAVYLCASSLLLGAKDTQYFGPGTRLTVL.

The table lists this clone with a few counts. The gene calls are TRBV5-6 and TRBJ2-1; 7 positions agree with TRBD2. Per germline, CDR1 SGHDT and CDR2 YYEEEE. With V trimmed by 4 bases and J by 7 bases, 5 bases remained unmatched. The CDR3 runs 13 residues. The CDR3 protein is CASSRGSWNEQFF. For the CDR3, the DNA is TGTGCCAGCAGCCGCGGGAGCTGGAATGAGCAGTTCTTC.

This chain links TRBV29-1 with TRBJ1-1, with 8 nucleotides matching TRBD1. Germline CDR1 and CDR2: SQVTM and ANQGSEA. The V segment lost 3 bases and the J segment 3 bases; nucleotides outside the gene matches: 3. The CDR3 extends over 13 amino acids. The CDR3 region has the DNA TGCAGCGTTGATGCCAGGGGGCACACTGAAGCTTTCTTT. Translating gives CSVDARGHTEAFF.

This chain links TRBV2 with TRBJ1-6; D gene unclear. V lost 0 bases to trimming and J lost 10 bases, with 7 bases between them. The germline V gene has CDR1 SNHLY and CDR2 FYNNEI. The CDR3 extends over 13 amino acids. DNA of the CDR3: TGTGCCAGCAGTGAAGCGGGTCGCTCACCCCTCCACTTT. Residues: CASSEAGRSPLHF.

This clone was seen a handful of times. CDR3 protein: CSVVLTGGYEQYF. The CDR3, as DNA: TGCAGCGTGGTTTTAACAGGGGGGTACGAGCAGTACTTC. The rearrangement uses TRBV29-1 and TRBJ2-7; 8 bases are shared with TRBD1. CDR3 length: 13 residues. Germline V gene lookup returns CDR1 SQVTM and CDR2 ANQGSEA. The J segment lost 4 bases and the V segment lost 6 bases, leaving 8 bases of the junction unmatched.

The V and J genes are TRBV4-1 and TRBJ2-7; no reliable D call. This CDR3 spans 15 amino acids. Looked up from germline, CDR1 is MGHRA and CDR2 is YSYEKL. Between the trimmed V and J ends, which lost 1 base and 0 bases, there was a span of 10 bases. The CDR3 protein is CASSQVPLSSYEQYF. The CDR3 DNA sequence: TGCGCCAGCAGCCAAGTCCCATTAAGCTCCTACGAGCAGTACTTC.

The rearrangement uses TRBV5-1 and TRBJ2-2; D not certain. This CDR3 has 15 residues. V shed 2 bases and J shed 1 base, with 9 bases lying between them. Per germline, CDR1 SGHRS and CDR2 YFSETQ. The CDR3 spells CASSLGVGNTGELFF. The CDR3 nucleotides read TGCGCCAGCAGCTTAGGTGTGGGGAACACCGGGGAGCTGTTTTTT.

The chain couples TRBV4-2 to TRBJ2-5; 10 bases are a match to TRBD2. The trim removed 3 bases at V and 2 bases at J, leaving 3 bases unmatched. Germline CDR1 is LGHNA and CDR2 is YNFKEQ. The CDR3 totals 15 residues. For the CDR3, the DNA is TGTGCCAGCAGCCATCCGACTAGCGGGCAAGAGACCCAGTACTTC. This encodes CASSHPTSGQETQYF.

This clone was seen only once. The chain has TRBV4-2 and TRBJ2-7; 7 nucleotides line up with TRBD1. The J segment lost 7 bases and the V segment lost 3 bases, leaving 6 bases of the junction unmatched. This CDR3 comprises 13 residues. CDR1 and CDR2 (germline): LGHNA, YNFKEQ. DNA for the CDR3: TGTGCCAGCAGCCAGAAACCAGGGGGTGAGCAGTACTTC. Protein: CASSQKPGGEQYF.

The chain combines TRBV4-1 with TRBJ1-1, with 9 nucleotides matching TRBD1. The V and J ends lost 3 bases and 4 bases, in that order; junction bases with no gene match: 3. Germline V gene lookup returns CDR1 MGHRA and CDR2 YSYEKL. This CDR3 is built from 14 residues. CDR3 DNA sequence: TGCGCCAGCAGCCAGGGACAGGGATCCACTGAAGCTTTCTTT. Its translation is CASSQGQGSTEAFF.

This rearrangement joins TRBV12-5 to TRBJ1-6; a possible D gene is TRBD1 (6 bases). Trimming stripped 5 bases from V and 7 bases from J, with 15 bases between. CDR1 LGHNT and CDR2 FRNRAP come from the germline V gene. This CDR3 has 15 residues. Written as DNA, the CDR3 is TGTGCTAGTGGTCAACGGGACATGATGAATTCACCCCTCCACTTT. Amino acids: CASGQRDMMNSPLHF.

This clone was detected only a few times. The rearrangement joins TRBV7-8 to TRBJ1-5; D is unresolved. Deletions cut 0 bases from V and 6 bases from J, with 3 bases between. Germline assignment: CDR1 SGHVS and CDR2 FQNEAQ. This CDR3 has 12 residues. CDR3 DNA sequence: TGTGCCAGCAGCTTAGCGTCTCAGCCCCAGCATTTT. Protein: CASSLASQPQHF.

This clone was counted only a few times. The V and J genes are TRBV15 and TRBJ2-1; D may be TRBD2 (5 bases). In germline, CDR1 is LNHNV, CDR2 YYDKDF (reference sequence). CDR3 length: 16 amino acids. Trimming took off 0 bases at V and 5 bases at J, with 14 bases between the two ends. The CDR3 nucleotides read TGTGCCACCAGCAGAGATGAGGGAACGTCTAACAATGAGCAGTTCTTC. Residues: CATSRDEGTSNNEQFF.

The V gene is TRBV7-9, the J gene TRBJ2-1; no firm D call. The CDR3 is 12 amino acids. V lost 5 bases to trimming and J lost 10 bases, with 12 bases between them. The germline V gene has CDR1 SEHNR and CDR2 FQNEAQ (reference sequence). The CDR3 protein is CASSPPVAEQFF. In nucleotides, the CDR3 is TGTGCCAGCAGCCCGCCGGTGGCCGAGCAGTTCTTC.

In this sample, this clone turned up a few times. The DNA for the CDR3 is TGTGCCAGCAGCTTCCGCAGAGCCGCAGATACGCAGTATTTT. Protein sequence: CASSFRRAADTQYF. This rearrangement joins TRBV5-6 to TRBJ2-3; D gene unclear. The ends were cut back, 2 bases at V and 4 bases at J, with 11 bases in the middle. The CDR3 is 14 residues long. CDR1 is SGHDT and CDR2 is YYEEEE in the germline V gene.